Listed here are 15 T cell receptor beta chains from one sample, sequenced in a study of T cell responses to AZD1222 COVID-19 vaccine. Some clones are missing from TCRdb's copy, which holds only in-frame ones; the method was immunoSEQ multiplex PCR. The table includes approximately 140,000 clones, 88% detected once. Sequences were derived from peripheral blood, sampled on day 0 of AZD1222 vaccination. The receptors shown here come from an adult in good health.

The chain is built from TRBV19 and TRBJ2-7, with 10 positions matching TRBD2. CDR1 is LNHDA and CDR2 is SQIVND in the germline V gene (reference sequence). The junction had 9 bases not matched to a gene; V was cut back by 5 bases and J by 2 bases. The length of the CDR3 is 16 residues. The CDR3 DNA follows: TGTGCCAGTAGTCCCCTTCCACTAGCGGGGACCTACGAGCAGTACTTC. Translated: CASSPLPLAGTYEQYF.

This clone was seen a handful of times. The V call is TRBV19, the J call TRBJ1-2; 7 positions agree with TRBD1. The V and J ends lost 6 bases and 4 bases, in that order; junction bases with no gene match: 8. The CDR3 has 14 residues. Germline assignment: CDR1 LNHDA and CDR2 SQIVND (reference sequence). CDR3 protein: CASRLTGRPYGYTF. CDR3 DNA: TGTGCCAGTAGACTGACAGGGAGGCCCTATGGCTACACCTTC.

CDR3 region: CASSLYSTGVNTEAFF. The CDR3 nucleotides are TGTGCCAGCAGTTTATATTCCACAGGGGTGAACACTGAAGCTTTCTTT. The chain carries TRBV28 and TRBJ1-1; 7 nucleotides agree with TRBD1. The CDR3 has 16 residues. CDR1 is MDHEN, CDR2 SYDVKM, per germline. J was trimmed by 0 bases and V by 1 base; bases with no gene match: 5.

The J gene is TRBJ1-1, the V gene TRBV2; D unclear. CDR3 length: 10 residues. V dropped 8 bases and J dropped 7 bases, with 8 bases sitting between them. Germline V gene sequence: CDR1 SNHLY, CDR2 FYNNEI. In nucleotides, the CDR3 is TGTGCCAGCCTCACAGTTGAAGCTTTCTTT. Translating gives CASLTVEAFF.

The CDR3 loop is CAISRTIDNEQFF. Here the CDR3 DNA reads TGTGCCATCAGTCGGACTATCGACAATGAGCAGTTCTTC. V usage is TRBV10-3 and J usage is TRBJ2-1; D may be TRBD2 (6 bases). Trimming left V 5 bases short and J 5 bases short, with 10 bases between. This CDR3 has 13 residues. The germline CDR1 and CDR2 sequences are ENHRY and SYGVKD.

As DNA, the CDR3 is TGTGCCGCCGGGGCGGCGGGGGGGCGTTCCCTCCTTAGCACAGATACGCAGTATTTT. This codes for CAAGAAGGRSLLSTDTQYF. The rearrangement uses TRBV10-3 and TRBJ2-3; 9 bases are a match to TRBD2. The V gene's germline CDR1 is ENHRY and CDR2 SYGVKD. The CDR3 is 19 amino acids. V was pared by 11 bases and J by 0 bases, with 21 bases of the junction left unmatched.

A word on this clone: The CDR3 ends on some other residue instead of the conserved phenylalanine or tryptophan, so this is likely a read error. The limits of the CDR3 on the DNA are not certain, so only TCRdb's listed CDR3 is given. The chain carries TRBV10-3 and TRBJ1-5. Germline CDR1 and CDR2: ENHRY and SYGVKD. The CDR3 length is 13 residues, termini included. The CDR3 reads CAISDGGKRTACS.

The genes are TRBV10-3 and TRBJ2-5, with D perhaps being TRBD1 or TRBD2 (5 bases each). Germline assignment: CDR1 ENHRY and CDR2 SYGVKD. The V gene lost 4 bases and the J gene lost 5 bases, with 8 bases spanning the gap. The CDR3 runs 12 residues. The DNA of the CDR3 is TGTGCCATCAGTGTGGGGGAGGAGACCCAGTACTTC. It is translated as CAISVGEETQYF.

The gene calls are TRBV7-3 and TRBJ2-7; no clear D. The CDR3 length is 13 residues. V was trimmed by 3 bases and J by 1 base, leaving 7 bases between them. Germline V gene data show CDR1 as SGHTA and CDR2 as FQGTGA. CDR3 amino acids: CASSFDDSYEQYF. CDR3 nucleotides: TGTGCCAGCAGCTTCGACGATTCCTACGAGCAGTACTTC.

This chain connects TRBV3-1 (or the pseudogene TRBV3-2) to TRBJ2-7; TRBD2 matches at 7 bases. Germline V CDR1 and CDR2: LGHDT, YNNKEL (reference sequence). Trimming at V came to 3 bases and at J to 0 bases, leaving 8 bases not matched to a gene. This CDR3 is built from 16 residues. The CDR3 sequence: CASSQRERGHSYEQYF. Written as DNA, the CDR3 is TGTGCCAGCAGCCAGAGAGAGCGGGGCCACTCCTACGAGCAGTACTTC.

The chain carries TRBV5-1 and TRBJ1-2; 12 bases are a match to TRBD1. From germline, CDR1 is SGHRS and CDR2 YFSETQ. Trimming at V came to 0 bases and at J to 4 bases, leaving 7 bases not matched to a gene. The CDR3 runs to 17 residues. This CDR3 is CASSLEGTGGLIYGYTF. The DNA for the CDR3 is TGCGCCAGCAGCTTGGAAGGGACAGGGGGCTTGATCTATGGCTACACCTTC.

V gene TRBV10-3 combines with J gene TRBJ2-3, with D maybe TRBD1 (6 bases). Germline V gene sequence: CDR1 ENHRY, CDR2 SYGVKD. The CDR3 is made up of 12 amino acids. V dropped 3 bases and J dropped 5 bases, with 6 bases sitting between them. Here the CDR3 DNA reads TGTGCCATCAGTGACAGGGGAGATACGCAGTATTTT. It is translated as CAISDRGDTQYF.

The rearrangement joins TRBV6-5 to TRBJ1-1, with TRBD1 identical over 8 bases. The germline V gene encodes CDR1 MNHEY and CDR2 SVGAGI. V shed 5 bases and J 5 bases; nucleotides not matched to a gene: 7. CDR3 length equals 14 residues. The CDR3 loop reads CASSMMTGVTEAFF. CDR3 in DNA: TGTGCCAGCAGTATGATGACAGGGGTGACTGAAGCTTTCTTT.

This clone has a single count. The chain has TRBV2 and TRBJ1-5, with a weak D call TRBD1 (5 bases). The V gene lost 6 bases and the J gene lost 4 bases, with 16 bases spanning the gap. Germline V gene data show CDR1 as SNHLY and CDR2 as FYNNEI. The CDR3 runs 15 residues. CDR3 region: CASSWGMQGNQPQHF. In nucleotides, the CDR3 is TGTGCCAGCAGCTGGGGGATGCAGGGTAATCAGCCCCAGCATTTT.

The V gene is TRBV18, the J gene TRBJ2-7; 11 nucleotides align to TRBD1. Germline CDR1 reads KGHSH; CDR2 reads LQKENI. V dropped 3 bases and J dropped 4; count of bases not matched to a gene: 14. The length of the CDR3 is 18 residues. Here the CDR3 reads CASSPRTGGAVASYEQYF. The DNA of the CDR3 is TGTGCCAGCTCACCGAGGACAGGGGGCGCGGTGGCCTCTTACGAGCAGTACTTC.